The T cell receptor beta chain under discussion was sequenced for a study of metastatic and nonmetastatic thyroid tumors. Study overall: Repertoire comparison spanned blood and tumor or nodule tissue of malignant and benign thyroid patients.

TCRdb re-processed the PCR reads through MiXCR. The profile shows 50,000 to 70,000 clones, roughly 4% of them singletons. This clone has at least ten counts. Its antigen remains unidentified. Points from the study as a whole: Benign nodules were reported to have significantly lower TCR beta diversity than malignant thyroid tumors, in blood and tumor.

Each patient came to thyroid surgery without any prior treatment (of any kind). This CDR3 spans 13 amino acids. The ends were cut back, 5 bases at V and 1 base at J, with 8 bases in the middle. CDR1 and CDR2 (germline): SNHLY, FYNNEI. The sequencing sample was made of blood. The chain links TRBV2 to TRBJ2-5, with a possible D match to TRBD1 (6 bases). This TCR came from a female donor with papillary thyroid cancer or a benign thyroid nodule (not recorded which). Some clones in this sample may be carry-over from other donors' samples. The CDR3 here is CASSHRAQETQYF. The CDR3 coding sequence is TGTGCCAGCAGTCACAGGGCCCAAGAGACCCAGTACTTC.